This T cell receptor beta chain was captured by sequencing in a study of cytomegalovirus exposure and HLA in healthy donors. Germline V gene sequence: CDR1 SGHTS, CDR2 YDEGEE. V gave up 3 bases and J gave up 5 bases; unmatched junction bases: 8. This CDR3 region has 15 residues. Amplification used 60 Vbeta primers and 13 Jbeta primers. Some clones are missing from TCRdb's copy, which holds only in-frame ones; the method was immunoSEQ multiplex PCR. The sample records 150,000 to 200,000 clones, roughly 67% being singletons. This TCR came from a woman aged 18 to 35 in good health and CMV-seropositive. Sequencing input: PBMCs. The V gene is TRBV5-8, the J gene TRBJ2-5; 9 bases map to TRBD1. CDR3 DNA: TGTGCCAGCAGCTGGACAGGGGCCCTGGGGGAGACCCAGTACTTC. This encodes CASSWTGALGETQYF.